A selection of T cell receptor beta chains follows, all from one sample in a study of radiotherapy plus CTLA-4 blockade in lung cancer. TCRdb's copy holds only in-frame clones and misses some; the assay was immunoSEQ multiplex PCR. The sample lists 40,000 to 55,000 clones; around nine tenths were seen once. Sequenced material: peripheral blood, taken from a patient treated with radiotherapy plus ipilimumab. Receptors were obtained from a human donor with non-small cell lung cancer that progressed on radiotherapy plus ipilimumab. Some clones in this sample may be carry-over from other donors' samples. Each CDR3 is given with its conserved first and last residue. The D gene is left open where the match is weak. A row's size may be missing; if present it is once, few, many or a size class.

size: NA
D: NA
V: TRBV9
J: TRBJ2-7
CDR3: CASSEVGTTVYEQYF
DNA: TGTGCCAGCAGTGAGGTGGGGACAACAGTCTACGAGCAGTACTTC

size: NA
D: TRBD1
V: TRBV27
J: TRBJ2-7
CDR3: CASSRTGTGTYEQYF
DNA: TGTGCCAGCAGCCGCACCGGGACAGGGACCTACGAGCAGTACTTC

size: NA
D: NA
V: TRBV28
J: TRBJ1-2
CDR3: CASSLISNYGYTF
DNA: TGTGCCAGCAGTTTAATCTCTAACTATGGCTACACCTTC

size: NA
D: NA
V: TRBV6-5
J: TRBJ2-7
CDR3: CASSYSGGEQYF
DNA: TGTGCCAGCAGTTACTCAGGGGGCGAGCAGTACTTC

size: NA
D: TRBD2
V: TRBV4-3
J: TRBJ2-7
CDR3: CASSPAGASTYEQYF
DNA: TGCGCCAGCAGCCCAGCGGGAGCTTCGACCTACGAGCAGTACTTC

size: NA
D: TRBD2
V: TRBV19
J: TRBJ2-7
CDR3: CASSIDLLAGNYEQYF
DNA: TGTGCCAGTAGTATAGATCTGCTAGCGGGGAACTACGAGCAGTACTTC

size: once
D: TRBD1
V: TRBV30
J: TRBJ1-2
CDR3: CARSGPSGVVGQGPGYTF
DNA: TGTGCCCGGAGTGGGCCTTCGGGGGTTGTGGGACAGGGTCCCGGCTACACCTTC

size: NA
D: NA
V: TRBV5-1
J: TRBJ2-3
CDR3: CASSLVQSTDTQYF
DNA: TGCGCCAGCAGCTTGGTCCAGAGCACAGATACGCAGTATTTT

size: NA
D: NA
V: TRBV28
J: TRBJ2-7
CDR3: CASSLSAYEQYF
DNA: TGTGCCAGCAGTTTATCGGCCTACGAGCAGTACTTC

size: NA
D: NA
V: TRBV30
J: TRBJ1-1
CDR3: CAWTRSGVTEAFF
DNA: TGTGCCTGGACCAGATCAGGGGTTACTGAAGCTTTCTTT

size: once
D: TRBD2
V: TRBV27
J: TRBJ2-7
CDR3: CASSLSGGRAEYF
DNA: TGTGCCAGCAGTTTATCGGGCGGGAGGGCCGAGTACTTC

size: NA
D: NA
V: TRBV5-1
J: TRBJ2-3
CDR3: CASSLDLSDTQYF
DNA: TGCGCCAGCAGCTTGGACTTATCAGATACGCAGTATTTT